The present T cell receptor beta chain was sequenced within a study of T cells in Graves' hyperthyroidism and ophthalmopathy. For the study at large: At initial diagnosis, before any treatment had begun, peripheral blood was obtained.

RNA transcripts provided the source from which TCR beta CDR3 regions were amplified. HTBI primers drove first-round RT-PCR of the TCR CDR3. TCRdb analysed the multiplex PCR reads with MiXCR anew, one entry per CDR3 protein. The data hold some 720,000 distinct CDR3 sequences, with roughly 15% observed a single time. No ophthalmopathy progression within 18 months constituted stable Graves' hyperthyroidism. Used for diagnoses were clinical symptoms, serum thyroxine and TRAb, thyroid ultrasound and orbital computed tomography. PBMCs were sourced from approximately 10 ml fresh peripheral blood. The sample holds many counts of this clonotype. V was pared by 3 bases and J by 0 bases, with 10 bases between. CDR3 size: 15 residues. Germline V gene sequence: CDR1 SNHLY, CDR2 FYNNEI.

The V gene is TRBV2, the J gene TRBJ2-3, with D possibly being TRBD1 (6 bases). Sequencing was performed on blood. This receptor was taken from a young man with Graves' hyperthyroidism. The CDR3 DNA reads TGTGCCAGCAGTGAGGGGGCCACCAGCACAGATACGCAGTATTTT. Translated, it gives CASSEGATSTDTQYF.